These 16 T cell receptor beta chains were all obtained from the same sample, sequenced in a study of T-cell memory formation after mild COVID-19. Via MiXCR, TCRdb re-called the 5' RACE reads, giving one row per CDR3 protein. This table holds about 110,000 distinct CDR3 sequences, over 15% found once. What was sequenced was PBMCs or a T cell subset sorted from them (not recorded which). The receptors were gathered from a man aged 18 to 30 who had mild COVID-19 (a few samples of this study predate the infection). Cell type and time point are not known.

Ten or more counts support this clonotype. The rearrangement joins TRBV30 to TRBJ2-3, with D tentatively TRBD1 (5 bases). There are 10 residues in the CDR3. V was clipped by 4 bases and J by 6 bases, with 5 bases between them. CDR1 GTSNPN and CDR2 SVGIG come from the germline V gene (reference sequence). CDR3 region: CAWTGDTQYF. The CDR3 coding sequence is TGTGCCTGGACAGGGGATACGCAGTATTTT.

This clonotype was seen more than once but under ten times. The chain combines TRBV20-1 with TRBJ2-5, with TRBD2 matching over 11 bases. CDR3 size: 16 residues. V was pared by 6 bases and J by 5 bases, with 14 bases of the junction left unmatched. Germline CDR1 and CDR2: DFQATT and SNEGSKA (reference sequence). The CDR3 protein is CSAPRASGGSRETQYF. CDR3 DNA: TGCAGTGCCCCGCGGGCTAGCGGGGGGTCCCGTGAGACCCAGTACTTC.

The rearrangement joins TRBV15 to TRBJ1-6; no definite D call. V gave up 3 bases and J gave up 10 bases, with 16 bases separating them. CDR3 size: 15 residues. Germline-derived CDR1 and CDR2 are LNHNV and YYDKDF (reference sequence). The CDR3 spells CATSSRDPPQSPLHF. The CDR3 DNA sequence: TGTGCCACCAGCAGCCGGGATCCGCCACAATCACCCCTCCACTTT.

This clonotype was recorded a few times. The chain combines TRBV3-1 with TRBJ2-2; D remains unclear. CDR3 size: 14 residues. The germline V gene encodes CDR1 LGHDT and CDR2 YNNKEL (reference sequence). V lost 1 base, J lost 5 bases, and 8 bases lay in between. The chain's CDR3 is CASSQVRQTGELFF. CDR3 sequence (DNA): TGTGCCAGCAGCCAAGTGAGGCAGACCGGGGAGCTGTTTTTT.

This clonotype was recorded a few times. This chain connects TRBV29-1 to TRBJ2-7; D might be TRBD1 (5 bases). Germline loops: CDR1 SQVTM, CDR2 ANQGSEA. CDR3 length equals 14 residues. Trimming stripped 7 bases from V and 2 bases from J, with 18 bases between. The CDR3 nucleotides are TGCAGCGGGCTCCGACAGCTAGTTCCCTACGAGCAGTACGTC. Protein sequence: CSGLRQLVPYEQYV.

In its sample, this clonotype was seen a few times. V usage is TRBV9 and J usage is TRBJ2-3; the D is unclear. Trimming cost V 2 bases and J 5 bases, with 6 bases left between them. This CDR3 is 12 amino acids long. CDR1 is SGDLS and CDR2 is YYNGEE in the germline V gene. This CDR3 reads CASSVLEDTQYF. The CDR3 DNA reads TGTGCCAGCAGCGTGCTCGAAGATACGCAGTATTTT.

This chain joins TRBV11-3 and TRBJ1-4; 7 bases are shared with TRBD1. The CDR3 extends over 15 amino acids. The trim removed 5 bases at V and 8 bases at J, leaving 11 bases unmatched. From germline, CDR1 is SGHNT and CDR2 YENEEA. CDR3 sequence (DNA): TGTGCCAGCAGCAAAGGATCTACAGGGGTCGAAAAACTGTTTTTT. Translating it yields CASSKGSTGVEKLFF.

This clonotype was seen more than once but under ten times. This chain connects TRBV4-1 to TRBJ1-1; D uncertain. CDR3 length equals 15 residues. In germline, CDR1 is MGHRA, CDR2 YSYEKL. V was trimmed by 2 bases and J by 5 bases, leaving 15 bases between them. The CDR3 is CASSQPGRTRTEAFF. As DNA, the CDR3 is TGCGCCAGCAGCCAACCCGGACGGACGAGGACTGAAGCTTTCTTT.

The CDR3 is CASSLETGSGYTF. The CDR3 DNA reads TGTGCCAGCAGCTTAGAGACGGGATCTGGCTACACCTTC. This chain uses TRBV11-2 with TRBJ1-2; D unresolved. Germline loops: CDR1 SGHAT, CDR2 FQNNGV. The CDR3 runs to 13 residues. V was cut by 0 bases and J by 7 bases, with 9 bases left in between. The full variable domain, its missing parts supplied by reference TRBV11-2 and TRBJ1-2, is EAGVAQSPRYKIIEKRQSVAFWCNPISGHATLYWYQQILGQGPKLLIQFQNNGVVDDSQLPKDRFSAERLKGVDSTLKIQPAKLEDSAVYLCASSLETGSGYTFGSGTRLTVV.

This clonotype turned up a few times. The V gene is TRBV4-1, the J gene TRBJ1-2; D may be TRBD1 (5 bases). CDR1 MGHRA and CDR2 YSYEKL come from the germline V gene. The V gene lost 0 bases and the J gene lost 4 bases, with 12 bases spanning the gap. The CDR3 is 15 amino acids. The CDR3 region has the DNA TGCGCCAGCAGCCAAGAGAGGGGCAGCTCCTATGGCTACACCTTC. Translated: CASSQERGSSYGYTF.

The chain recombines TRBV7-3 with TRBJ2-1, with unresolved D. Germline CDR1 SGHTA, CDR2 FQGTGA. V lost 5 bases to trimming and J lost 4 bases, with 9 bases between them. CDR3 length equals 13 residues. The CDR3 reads CASSATEYNEQFF. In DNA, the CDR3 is TGTGCCAGCAGCGCCACAGAATACAATGAGCAGTTCTTC.

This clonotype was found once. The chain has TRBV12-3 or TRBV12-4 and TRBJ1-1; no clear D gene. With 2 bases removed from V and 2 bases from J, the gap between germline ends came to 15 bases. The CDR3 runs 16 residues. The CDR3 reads CASSLLGAAPNTEAFF. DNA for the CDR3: TGTGCCAGCAGTTTATTGGGCGCGGCCCCAAACACTGAAGCTTTCTTT.

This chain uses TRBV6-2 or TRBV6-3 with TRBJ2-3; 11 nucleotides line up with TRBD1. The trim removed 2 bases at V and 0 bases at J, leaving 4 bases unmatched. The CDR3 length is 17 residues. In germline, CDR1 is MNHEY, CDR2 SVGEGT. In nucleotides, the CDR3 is TGTGCCAGCAGTTACCGGGACAGGGGGACAAGCACAGATACGCAGTATTTT. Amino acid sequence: CASSYRDRGTSTDTQYF.

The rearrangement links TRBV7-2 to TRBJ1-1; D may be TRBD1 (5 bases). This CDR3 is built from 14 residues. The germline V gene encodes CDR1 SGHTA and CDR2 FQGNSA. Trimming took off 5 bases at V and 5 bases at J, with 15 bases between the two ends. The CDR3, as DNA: TGTGCCAGCAGCCCGTCCGGGACCTGGACTGAAGCTTTCTTT. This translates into CASSPSGTWTEAFF.

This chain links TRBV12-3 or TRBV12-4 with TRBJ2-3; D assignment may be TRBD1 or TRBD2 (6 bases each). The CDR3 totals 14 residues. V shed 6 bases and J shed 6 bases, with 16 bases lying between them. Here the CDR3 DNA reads TGTGCCAGCAGCCCTAGGGGGGCAAGTGATACGCAGTATTTT. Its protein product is CASSPRGASDTQYF.

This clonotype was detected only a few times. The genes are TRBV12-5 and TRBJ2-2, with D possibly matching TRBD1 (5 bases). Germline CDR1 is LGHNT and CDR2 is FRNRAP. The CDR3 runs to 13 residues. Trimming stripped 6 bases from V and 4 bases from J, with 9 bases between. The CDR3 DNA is TGTGCTAGTGGACCAGGGTCCACCGGGGAGCTGTTTTTT. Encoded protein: CASGPGSTGELFF.